The clone carrying this TCR beta chain was seen at least ten times. Its target is unknown. RNA and DNA were co-extracted from roughly 20-30 mg of unsorted bulk tissue. Patients' primary liver carcinoma was surgically resected. After removal of 0 bases from V and 2 bases from J, the junction contained 0 bases not matched to a gene. The CDR3 extends over 14 amino acids. In germline, CDR1 is MNHEY, CDR2 SVGEGT. A primer in the constant region served to generate TCR beta cDNA from roughly 450 ng of total RNA. Modified slightly, ARM-PCR produced TCR beta libraries over three nested multiplex PCR rounds. TRBV1-TRBV30 forward primers paired with a C-beta reverse primer were used in the first two PCR rounds, which ran approximately 11 cycles each. One entry per CDR3 protein results from TCRdb running MiXCR on the multiplex PCR reads. The sample has 90,000 to 140,000 distinct CDR3 sequences; roughly 85% are singletons.

The data derive from a study of tumor-infiltrating lymphocytes in primary liver carcinoma. Study-wide background: The patient population consisted of men and women between 30 and 69 years of age. The neoplasms were of stage T1-T3 N0M0, with dimensions of roughly 4.2 to 10 cm across.

General study results and limits: Among the pair types, tumor region pairs showed more overlap than tumor-adjacent and tumor-blood pairs.

The chain links TRBV6-2 or TRBV6-3 to TRBJ2-7; 8 bases fit TRBD2. The sequencing sample was made of liver tumor tissue from sampling region 3. Subset of the sample: tumor region T3, left-lateral pole. This clonotype originated in a man between 40 and 49 years old with primary liver carcinoma and hepatitis B virus infection. DNA of the CDR3: TGTGCCAGCAGTTACTCGACTAGCGCCTACGAGCAGTACTTC. Amino acid sequence: CASSYSTSAYEQYF.